The entry below describes one T cell receptor beta chain. The antigen is not known. This sample is part of a study of blood T cells in healthy people across ages. Study observations and caveats: Per million T cells, TCR beta diversity dropped roughly linearly as age increased.

From germline, CDR1 is SGHAT and CDR2 FQNNGV. The ends were cut back, 5 bases at V and 7 bases at J, with 18 bases in the middle. The CDR3 is 15 amino acids. Together with a sample-barcoded 5' primer, a J-beta primer mix was included in a second PCR lasting roughly 7 to 11 cycles. TCRdb re-called the 5' RACE reads through MiXCR, storing one row per CDR3 protein. The profile shows over 1,200,000 distinct CDR3 sequences, almost 60% of them singletons. This clonotype was sampled from a man between 18 and 35 years old in good health. What was sequenced was blood. The chain joins TRBV11-2 to TRBJ2-1; D not certain. CDR3 loop: CASSPQFLMANEQFF. CDR3 bases: TGTGCCAGCAGCCCCCAGTTCCTAATGGCGAATGAGCAGTTCTTC. Full variable domain (missing parts from reference TRBV11-2 and TRBJ2-1): EAGVAQSPRYKIIEKRQSVAFWCNPISGHATLYWYQQILGQGPKLLIQFQNNGVVDDSQLPKDRFSAERLKGVDSTLKIQPAKLEDSAVYLCASSPQFLMANEQFFGPGTRLTVL.